This entry features one TCR beta chain sequence. This record belongs to a study of beta chain features in type 1 diabetes. Since all of the isolated RNA was reverse transcribed, expressed TCRB transcripts were what got sequenced. The method was immunoSEQ multiplex PCR; TCRdb's version includes in-frame clones alone and lacks a portion of them. The repertoire includes 860,000 or so clones, about a sixth of them detected once, and about 0.02% sits in the top ten. CDR1 SGHDT and CDR2 YYEEEE come from the germline V gene. This CDR3 has 14 amino acids. The V end was cut by 2 bases, the J end by 1 base, with 10 bases between.

The genes are TRBV5-6 and TRBJ2-7; the D is unclear. The clonotype comes from a woman aged 18 to 35 in good health. The source material was naive CD4+ T cells from blood. The CDR3 region has the DNA TGTGCCAGCAGCTTCTTAACACTGTCCTACGAGCAGTACTTC. It yields the protein CASSFLTLSYEQYF.